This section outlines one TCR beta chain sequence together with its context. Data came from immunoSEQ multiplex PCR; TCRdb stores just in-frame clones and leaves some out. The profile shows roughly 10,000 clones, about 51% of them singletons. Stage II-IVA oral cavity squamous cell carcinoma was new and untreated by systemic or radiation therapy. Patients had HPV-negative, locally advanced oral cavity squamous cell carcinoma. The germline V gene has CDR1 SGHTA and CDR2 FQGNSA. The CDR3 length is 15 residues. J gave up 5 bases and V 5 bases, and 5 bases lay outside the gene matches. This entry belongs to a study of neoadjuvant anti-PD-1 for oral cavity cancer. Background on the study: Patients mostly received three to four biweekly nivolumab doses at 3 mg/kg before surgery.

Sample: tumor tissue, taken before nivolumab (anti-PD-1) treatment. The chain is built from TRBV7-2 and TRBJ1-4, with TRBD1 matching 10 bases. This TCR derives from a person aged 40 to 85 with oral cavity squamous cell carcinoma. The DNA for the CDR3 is TGTGCCAGCAGCATCCCGGGACAGGGGAATGAAAAACTGTTTTTT. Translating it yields CASSIPGQGNEKLFF.